A single sample is the source of the 14 T cell receptor beta chains below, sequenced in a study of vaccination and CD4 T cells after COVID-19. Their specific antigens are unknown. Treatment here: approximately 9-day PBMC culture with coronavirus spike peptide pools or control peptides (ViraFEST assay). Oncomine TCR Beta short-read sequencing was applied to DNA from cultured CD4+ T cells. TCRdb analysed the PCR reads with MiXCR anew, one entry per CDR3 protein. Altogether some 10,000 distinct CDR3 sequences are present, approximately 56% being singletons, with the ten largest covering roughly a sixth. Sequencing was performed on cultured CD4+ T cells from blood, taken after SARS-CoV-2 vaccination. These receptors all come from a human donor with COVID-19.

The gene calls are TRBV10-3 and TRBJ2-2; D is unclear. CDR3 size: 12 residues. Germline assignment: CDR1 ENHRY and CDR2 SYGVKD. V dropped 8 bases and J dropped 3 bases, with 7 bases sitting between them. CDR3 sequence (DNA): TGTGCCATCGCTGACGACACCGGGGAGCTGTTTTTT. Translated: CAIADDTGELFF.

As to this clonotype: An end of the junction differs from the germline gene, which may be a read error. The rearrangement links TRBV7-8 to TRBJ1-2; tentative D call: TRBD1 (6 bases). Germline values: CDR1 SGHVS, CDR2 FQNEAQ. The CDR3 runs 14 residues. CDR3 loop: CASSLDTGWYAYTF. The CDR3 nucleotides read TGTGCCAGCAGCTTAGATACAGGGTGGTATGCCTACACCTTC. The whole variable domain, filled in from reference TRBV7-8 and TRBJ1-2, reads GAGVSQSPRYKVAKRGQDVALRCDPISGHVSLFWYQQALGQGPEFLTYFQNEAQLDKSGLPSDRFFAERPEGSVSTLKIQRTQQEDSAVYLCASSLDTGWYAYTFGSGTRLTVV.

This clonotype was counted between two and nine times. The chain combines TRBV20-1 with TRBJ1-1; D gene uncertain. This CDR3 has 14 amino acids. Germline lookup yields CDR1 DFQATT and CDR2 SNEGSKA (reference sequence). Trimming stripped 8 bases from V and 4 bases from J, with 20 bases between. CDR3 region: CSFSPSGGGTEAFF. DNA of the CDR3: TGCAGTTTTTCCCCGTCCGGTGGTGGCACTGAAGCTTTCTTT.

Only a few counts were recorded for this clonotype. This rearrangement joins TRBV6-1 to TRBJ1-2, with D hard to call. The CDR3 consists of 16 residues. Germline V CDR1 and CDR2: MNHNS, SASEGT. Deletions cut 3 bases from V and 4 bases from J, with 18 bases between. CDR3 in amino acids: CASSEAPGGGGYGYTF. CDR3 DNA sequence: TGTGCCAGCAGTGAGGCCCCGGGAGGAGGAGGCTATGGCTACACCTTC.

A few counts support this clonotype. The V and J genes are TRBV20-1 and TRBJ1-2; TRBD1 aligns across 9 bases. With V trimmed by 6 bases and J by 5 bases, 7 bases remained unmatched. Germline loops: CDR1 DFQATT, CDR2 SNEGSKA (reference sequence). The CDR3 runs to 13 residues. The CDR3 here is CSANPGTGYGYTF. CDR3 in DNA: TGCAGTGCCAACCCCGGGACAGGGTATGGCTACACCTTC.

This chain uses TRBV6-5 with TRBJ1-2; 8 nucleotides line up with TRBD1. Germline CDR1 is MNHEY and CDR2 is SVGAGI. The CDR3 loop spans 16 amino acids. Losses at the gene ends were 0 bases for V and 3 bases for J; bases not matched to a gene: 6. The DNA of the CDR3 is TGTGCCAGCAGTTACTCGACAGAGGACAGGGACTATGGCTACACCTTC. Amino acids: CASSYSTEDRDYGYTF.

The rearrangement uses TRBV6-1 and TRBJ1-6; a possible D gene is TRBD1 (5 bases). CDR1 and CDR2 from the germline V gene are MNHNS and SASEGT. V lost 9 bases and J 5 bases, leaving 26 bases between the germline ends. This CDR3 spans 18 amino acids. The CDR3 region has the DNA TGTGCCAGTGATCCCGGGACGGGGGTCCGCGGGAATAATTCACCCCTCCACTTT. It codes for CASDPGTGVRGNNSPLHF.

The rearrangement joins TRBV5-1 to TRBJ1-5, with a weak D call TRBD1 (6 bases). Germline V gene sequence: CDR1 SGHRS, CDR2 YFSETQ. The ends were cut back, 0 bases at V and 4 bases at J, with 11 bases in the middle. This CDR3 has 15 residues. CDR3 protein: CASSLEGGGNQPQHF. As DNA, the CDR3 is TGCGCCAGCAGCTTGGAGGGGGGAGGAAATCAGCCCCAGCATTTT.

The CDR3 nucleotides are TGTGCCAGCAGTTATCTGGGGGACGGCTACACCTTC. Its translation is CASSYLGDGYTF. The chain links TRBV6-5 to TRBJ1-2, with D perhaps TRBD1 (5 bases). Trimming removed 3 bases at V and 8 bases at J, with 10 bases between. CDR3 length: 12 residues. Germline V gene data show CDR1 as MNHEY and CDR2 as SVGAGI.

The rearrangement joins TRBV27 to TRBJ2-7; D unclear. V gave up 5 bases and J gave up 4 bases, with 12 bases separating them. The CDR3 covers 13 residues. Germline CDR1 and CDR2: MNHEY and SMNVEV (reference sequence). CDR3 in DNA: TGTGCCAGCAGTCCGAACAGCAGATACGAGCAGTACTTC. This encodes CASSPNSRYEQYF.

A few counts support this clonotype. The V and J genes are TRBV6-1 and TRBJ2-7; D perhaps matches TRBD1 (6 bases). V was shortened by 6 bases and J by 3 bases, with 21 bases between the two germline ends. The CDR3 runs to 16 residues. Germline CDR1 and CDR2: MNHNS and SASEGT. CDR3 sequence reads: CASRLQQGSRYYEQYF. The CDR3 coding sequence is TGTGCCAGCAGACTCCAACAGGGATCACGGTACTACGAGCAGTACTTC.

This clonotype was detected only a few times. The chain is built from TRBV6-1 and TRBJ1-2; 9 bases fit TRBD1. This CDR3 has 15 amino acids. The germline CDR1 and CDR2 sequences are MNHNS and SASEGT. Germline trimming cut 6 bases from V and 6 bases from J; bases unmatched to any gene: 11. CDR3 loop: CASSRPGTGRNGYTF. In DNA, the CDR3 is TGTGCCAGCAGCCGTCCCGGGACAGGGAGGAATGGCTACACCTTC.

The chain carries TRBV19 and TRBJ1-2; no clear D gene. The germline V gene has CDR1 LNHDA and CDR2 SQIVND (reference sequence). V lost 5 bases and J lost 4, with 17 bases in between. The CDR3 runs to 15 residues. CDR3 residues: CASSAPSVAGYGYTF. DNA for the CDR3: TGTGCCAGTAGTGCTCCAAGCGTGGCAGGCTATGGCTACACCTTC.

The chain couples TRBV15 to TRBJ1-6, with D possibly being TRBD1 (6 bases). This CDR3 contains 15 residues. The ends were cut back, 2 bases at V and 7 bases at J, with 12 bases in the middle. Germline CDR1 LNHNV, CDR2 YYDKDF (reference sequence). The CDR3 sequence: CATSRTRGLNSPLHF. The CDR3 DNA reads TGTGCCACCAGCAGAACCAGGGGTCTCAATTCACCCCTCCACTTT.